This T cell receptor (beta chain) was retrieved from a study of control samples from healthy donors and cancer patients. This CDR3 comprises 14 residues. Germline V gene data show CDR1 as MNHNS and CDR2 as SASEGT. Trimming took 1 base from V and 0 from J, leaving 6 bases between them. Some clones are missing from TCRdb's copy, which holds only in-frame ones; the method was immunoSEQ multiplex PCR. The sample consists of about 80,000 clones, 70% to 90% of them appearing once. The V call is TRBV6-1, the J call TRBJ1-1; no firm D call. Sequenced material: blood. The TCR sequence derives from a woman aged 55-70 years in good health. The DNA of the CDR3 is TGTGCCAGCAGTGAAGGTTCCGTGAACACTGAAGCTTTCTTT. Its protein is CASSEGSVNTEAFF.